These 22 T cell receptor beta chains originate from one sample sequenced in a study of blood T cells in healthy people across ages. Through a sample-barcoded 5' primer and a J-beta primer mix, a second PCR was run for 7 to 11 cycles. TCRdb re-called the 5' RACE reads through MiXCR, storing one row per CDR3 protein. The sample records roughly 1.7 million distinct CDR3 sequences, approximately 32% being singletons. Sequenced input: blood. The origin of the receptors is a young woman in good health.

The genes are TRBV27 and TRBJ2-2; D ambiguous. CDR3 length: 14 residues. V lost 3 bases and J lost 2, with 7 bases in between. The germline V gene has CDR1 MNHEY and CDR2 SMNVEV (reference sequence). DNA of the CDR3: TGTGCCAGCAGTTTTTACCCTAACACCGGGGAGCTGTTTTTT. Encoded protein: CASSFYPNTGELFF.

On this clonotype itself: Relative to the germline gene, one junction end is altered; a read error may explain this. V gene TRBV4-1 combines with J gene TRBJ2-5; 9 bases agree with TRBD1. The CDR3 runs 16 residues. Per the germline V gene, CDR1 is MGHRA and CDR2 is YSYEKL. CDR3 bases: TGCGCCGGCAGCCCCCTCGGACAGGGGATCGGTGTGACCCAGTACTTC. It translates to CAGSPLGQGIGVTQYF.

The chain carries TRBV12-3 or TRBV12-4 and TRBJ2-1; perhaps TRBD1 as D (5 bases). Trimming removed 4 bases from V and 0 bases from J, with 10 bases in between. CDR3 length: 15 residues. CDR3 in amino acids: CASSYDRSSYNEQFF. CDR3 bases: TGTGCCAGCAGTTATGACAGAAGCTCCTACAATGAGCAGTTCTTC.

This clonotype was counted between two and nine times. V and J are TRBV4-1 and TRBJ2-1; TRBD2 might be the D (5 bases). This CDR3 contains 16 residues. Between the trimmed V and J ends, which lost 1 base and 6 bases, there was a span of 16 bases. Per germline, CDR1 MGHRA and CDR2 YSYEKL. The CDR3: CASSQVIATSPNEQFF. CDR3 DNA sequence: TGCGCCAGCAGCCAAGTTATTGCCACTAGTCCCAATGAGCAGTTCTTC.

The chain combines TRBV7-9 with TRBJ1-1; TRBD1 matches 8 bases. V was clipped by 5 bases and J by 0 bases; unmatched bases: 8. The CDR3 is 16 residues long. CDR1 is SEHNR and CDR2 is FQNEAQ in the germline V gene (reference sequence). The CDR3 DNA is TGTGCCAGCAGCCCCGGACAGGGAAAACTGAACACTGAAGCTTTCTTT. It specifies CASSPGQGKLNTEAFF.

The CDR3 nucleotides are TGTGCCAGCACCCTCGGACAGAGCCCTAACTATGGCTACACCTTC. Translation: CASTLGQSPNYGYTF. The genes are TRBV28 and TRBJ1-2; tentatively, D is TRBD1 (6 bases). The CDR3 loop spans 15 amino acids. The germline V and J ends were trimmed by 7 bases and 0 bases, with 15 bases remaining between them. Germline loops: CDR1 MDHEN, CDR2 SYDVKM.

This rearrangement joins TRBV20-1 to TRBJ2-5; D is unclear. V dropped 6 bases and J dropped 9 bases, with 17 bases sitting between them. Germline values: CDR1 DFQATT, CDR2 SNEGSKA (reference sequence). CDR3 length: 12 residues. As DNA, the CDR3 is TGCAGTGCCCCGACGGGCCCCACGGCCCAGTACTTC. It codes for CSAPTGPTAQYF.

This clonotype was observed a few times. This chain joins TRBV28 and TRBJ2-1; 11 positions match TRBD2. Trimming at V came to 6 bases and at J to 8 bases, leaving 12 bases not matched to a gene. Germline loops: CDR1 MDHEN, CDR2 SYDVKM. The CDR3 is 16 residues long. The CDR3 region has the DNA TGTGCCAGCAGCCCGCCCACTAGCGGGAGAGGGGATGAGCAGTTCTTC. Amino acids: CASSPPTSGRGDEQFF.

In this sample, this clonotype turned up many times. V gene TRBV4-1 combines with J gene TRBJ2-5; 7 bases align to TRBD1. After removal of 4 bases from V and 5 bases from J, the junction contained 7 bases not matched to a gene. The CDR3 covers 14 residues. Germline V gene data show CDR1 as MGHRA and CDR2 as YSYEKL. For the CDR3, the DNA is TGCGCCAGCAGCCGGGAACAGGGGCGGGAGACCCAGTACTTC. It specifies CASSREQGRETQYF.

CDR3: CASKIGFRGSEKLFF. CDR3 sequence (DNA): TGCGCCAGTAAAATCGGCTTCAGGGGGTCTGAAAAACTGTTTTTT. This sequence joins TRBV5-1 and TRBJ1-4, with 7 nucleotides matching TRBD1. The CDR3 length is 15 residues. The germline gives CDR1 SGHRS, CDR2 YFSETQ. V lost 8 bases, J lost 7 bases, and 14 bases stayed unmatched.

CDR3: CASRTRGLDTYEQYF. Here the CDR3 DNA reads TGTGCCAGCAGGACCCGGGGACTCGATACCTACGAGCAGTACTTC. The chain is built from TRBV27 and TRBJ2-7; D is possibly TRBD2 (6 bases). Per germline, CDR1 MNHEY and CDR2 SMNVEV (reference sequence). CDR3 length: 15 residues. The germline V and J ends were trimmed by 6 bases and 2 bases, with 17 bases remaining between them.

This clonotype was seen more than once but under ten times. V is TRBV15 and J is TRBJ2-1; 7 bases are a match to TRBD2. This CDR3 region has 16 residues. Germline V lookup: CDR1 LNHNV, CDR2 YYDKDF (reference sequence). Trimming cost V 5 bases and J 3 bases; bases outside gene matches: 10. CDR3 nucleotides: TGTGCCACCAGCTCCCTGTCAAGCGGGATCTACAATGAGCAGTTCTTC. Its translation is CATSSLSSGIYNEQFF.

The gene calls are TRBV3-1 and TRBJ1-2, with D tentatively TRBD1 (5 bases). There are 14 residues in the CDR3. CDR1 is LGHDT, CDR2 YNNKEL, per germline (reference sequence). Trimming cost V 4 bases and J 8 bases, with 17 bases left between them. For the CDR3, the DNA is TGTGCCAGCAGCCTTCGATCCCCTAGGGGCGGCTACACCTTC. It yields the protein CASSLRSPRGGYTF. The variable domain in full, completed from reference TRBV3-1 and TRBJ1-2, reads DTAVSQTPKYLVTQMGNDKSIKCEQNLGHDTMYWYKQDSKKFLKIMFSYNNKELIINETVPNRFSPKSPDKAHLNLHINSLELGDSAVYFCASSLRSPRGGYTFGSGTRLTVV.

The CDR3 loop reads CASSWTVPGELFF. The CDR3 nucleotides are TGCGCCAGCAGCTGGACAGTTCCCGGGGAGCTGTTTTTT. The chain links TRBV5-1 to TRBJ2-2; a possible D gene is TRBD1 (6 bases). Between the trimmed V and J ends, which lost 3 bases and 6 bases, there was a span of 9 bases. The germline V gene encodes CDR1 SGHRS and CDR2 YFSETQ. The length of the CDR3 is 13 residues.

A word on this clonotype: A read error may produce the germline difference seen at one junction end. V gene TRBV27 combines with J gene TRBJ2-5; D is unresolved. CDR3 size: 11 residues. Germline V lookup: CDR1 MNHEY, CDR2 SMNVEV (reference sequence). The CDR3 is CASGYQEAQYF. CDR3 sequence (DNA): TGTGCCAGCGGTTACCAAGAGGCCCAGTACTTC.

The V and J genes are TRBV20-1 and TRBJ1-5; weak D call: TRBD1 (6 bases). The CDR3 is 12 amino acids. Germline values: CDR1 DFQATT, CDR2 SNEGSKA (reference sequence). V shed 6 bases and J shed 7 bases, with 13 bases lying between them. The CDR3 here is CSAPTGSQPQHF. Written as DNA, the CDR3 is TGCAGTGCGCCAACAGGGAGCCAGCCCCAGCATTTT.

V gene TRBV5-1 combines with J gene TRBJ2-2; 13 bases line up with TRBD2. Germline V gene sequence: CDR1 SGHRS, CDR2 YFSETQ. V shed 0 bases, J shed 7 bases, and the junction held 6 bases outside the gene matches. CDR3 length: 17 residues. The CDR3 is CASSLEGTSGKIGELFF. DNA for the CDR3: TGCGCCAGCAGCTTGGAGGGGACTAGCGGGAAAATCGGGGAGCTGTTTTTT.

For the CDR3, the DNA is TGTGCCAGCAGAAAGGGACAGGGGGCGGACGAGCAGTACTTC. It is translated as CASRKGQGADEQYF. The rearrangement uses TRBV12-3 or TRBV12-4 and TRBJ2-7, with TRBD1 matching 12 bases. J gave up 5 bases and V 6 bases, and 5 bases lay outside the gene matches. There are 14 residues in the CDR3.

This clonotype was counted a few times. V gene TRBV10-3 combines with J gene TRBJ1-4, with a possible D match to TRBD1 (6 bases). Deletions cut 6 bases from V and 6 bases from J, with 14 bases between. CDR3 length: 14 residues. Germline V gene lookup returns CDR1 ENHRY and CDR2 SYGVKD. In DNA form, the CDR3 reads TGTGCCATCAGGAAGGGGGGTACGGATGAAAAACTGTTTTTT. It is translated as CAIRKGGTDEKLFF.

The rearrangement links TRBV27 to TRBJ2-1; TRBD2 aligns across 7 bases. The V gene's germline CDR1 is MNHEY and CDR2 SMNVEV (reference sequence). V lost 6 bases and J lost 8; bases outside the gene matches: 10. The CDR3 is 14 amino acids. The CDR3 loop reads CASRMSGIRDEQFF. As DNA, the CDR3 is TGTGCCAGCAGGATGAGCGGGATTAGGGATGAGCAGTTCTTC.

J is TRBJ1-1 and V is TRBV20-1; 9 nucleotides match TRBD1. Germline CDR1 reads DFQATT; CDR2 reads SNEGSKA (reference sequence). The CDR3 has 13 amino acids. Germline trimming cut 5 bases from V and 4 bases from J; bases unmatched to any gene: 5. CDR3 residues: CSAGSTGGTEAFF. CDR3 coding DNA: TGCAGTGCTGGATCGACAGGGGGCACTGAAGCTTTCTTT.

This clonotype appeared a few times. This chain links TRBV12-3 or TRBV12-4 with TRBJ2-2, with 7 bases matching TRBD2. The J segment lost 3 bases and the V segment lost 5 bases, leaving 12 bases of the junction unmatched. CDR3 length: 17 residues. The CDR3 loop reads CASSPHQGAGDTGELFF. The CDR3 region has the DNA TGTGCCAGCAGTCCCCACCAGGGCGCGGGGGACACCGGGGAGCTGTTTTTT.